The 23 T cell receptor beta chains below all came from one sample that was sequenced in a study of OX40 agonist ivuxolimab in advanced cancers. Repertoires were generated with immunoSEQ multiplex PCR, while TCRdb's copy carries only in-frame clones and drops some. Found here are around 100,000 clones, 85% to 95% of them singletons; the top ten hold 0.54%. The material was CD4+ or CD8+ T cells sorted from blood, obtained in a trial of the OX40 agonist ivuxolimab. These receptors all come from an adult with an advanced solid tumor such as melanoma, head and neck, liver or kidney cancer.

The V gene is TRBV6-1, the J gene TRBJ1-2, with D perhaps matching TRBD1 (5 bases). The germline V gene has CDR1 MNHNS and CDR2 SASEGT. The CDR3 totals 13 residues. V lost 2 bases to trimming and J lost 8 bases, with 12 bases between them. The CDR3 sequence: CASSEQGRDGYTF. The CDR3 coding sequence is TGTGCCAGCAGTGAACAGGGCAGGGACGGCTACACCTTC.

The chain combines TRBV6-6 with TRBJ1-2; weak D call: TRBD1 (5 bases). Germline V gene lookup returns CDR1 MNHNY and CDR2 SVGAGI (reference sequence). CDR3 length: 15 amino acids. With 5 bases removed from V and 0 bases from J, the gap between germline ends came to 13 bases. CDR3 protein: CASSRQGVSNYGYTF. The CDR3 nucleotides read TGTGCCAGCAGTCGGCAGGGAGTCTCTAACTATGGCTACACCTTC.

CDR3 bases: TGTGCCAGCAGTTTGGGCAGAACCCTCGTGTACTACAATGAGCAGTTCTTC. It yields the protein CASSLGRTLVYYNEQFF. This chain joins TRBV28 and TRBJ2-1; D gene unclear. This CDR3 is built from 17 residues. In germline, CDR1 is MDHEN, CDR2 SYDVKM. The V end lost 3 bases, the J end lost 3 bases, and 18 bases lay between the germline ends.

J is TRBJ1-5 and V is TRBV27; D is ambiguous. Germline CDR1 and CDR2: MNHEY and SMNVEV (reference sequence). The CDR3 has 13 amino acids. The ends were cut back, 2 bases at V and 4 bases at J, with 6 bases in the middle. The CDR3 DNA reads TGTGCCAGCAGTTTAGGGAATAATCAGCCCCAGCATTTT. Translating gives CASSLGNNQPQHF.

The chain carries TRBV11-2 and TRBJ1-1; unclear D gene. V dropped 7 bases and J dropped 7 bases, with 16 bases sitting between them. Germline V CDR1 and CDR2: SGHAT, FQNNGV. This CDR3 spans 13 amino acids. CDR3 coding DNA: TGTGCCAGCACCGGGCGGGGTGTAAATGAAGCTTTCTTT. It is translated as CASTGRGVNEAFF.

The chain recombines TRBV28 with TRBJ2-7; perhaps TRBD1 as D (5 bases). The CDR3 contains 16 residues. Per germline, CDR1 MDHEN and CDR2 SYDVKM. V was pared by 3 bases and J by 2 bases, with 17 bases between. The CDR3 nucleotides are TGTGCCAGCAGTTTGAGCAACAAGGGGTCGACCTACGAGCAGTACTTC. Translation: CASSLSNKGSTYEQYF.

This clone was seen a single time. The rearrangement uses TRBV7-3 and TRBJ2-1; D gene uncertain. Germline assignment: CDR1 SGHTA and CDR2 FQGTGA. The CDR3 is 14 amino acids. Trimming removed 2 bases at V and 5 bases at J, with 10 bases between. CDR3 sequence: CASSLSTIHNEQFF. The CDR3, as DNA: TGTGCCAGCAGCTTATCAACGATCCACAATGAGCAGTTCTTC. Looking up the rest from reference TRBV7-3 and TRBJ2-1 gives the full variable domain: GAGVSQTPSNKVTEKGKYVELRCDPISGHTALYWYRQSLGQGPEFLIYFQGTGAADDSGLPNDRFFAVRPEGSVSTLKIQRTERGDSAVYLCASSLSTIHNEQFFGPGTRLTVL.

The genes are TRBV14 and TRBJ2-7, with D possibly matching TRBD2 (7 bases). Per the germline V gene, CDR1 is SGHDN and CDR2 is FVKESK. The V and J ends lost 2 bases and 0 bases respectively, with 14 bases between them. The CDR3 loop spans 16 amino acids. The CDR3 loop reads CASSQKGGTFSYEQYF. In DNA, the CDR3 is TGTGCCAGCAGCCAAAAGGGGGGGACATTCTCCTACGAGCAGTACTTC.

This chain joins TRBV10-1 and TRBJ2-6; TRBD2 might be the D (5 bases). The V end lost 0 bases, the J end lost 4 bases, and 10 bases lay between the germline ends. Germline V gene sequence: CDR1 WNHNN, CDR2 SYGVQD (reference sequence). The CDR3 contains 16 residues. The CDR3: CASSESRGFGANVLTF. CDR3 DNA: TGCGCCAGCAGTGAGTCACGGGGATTCGGGGCCAACGTCCTGACTTTC.

The chain is built from TRBV18 and TRBJ1-1; D is undetermined. The V end was cut by 0 bases, the J end by 1 base, with 6 bases between. This CDR3 comprises 14 residues. Looked up from germline, CDR1 is KGHSH and CDR2 is LQKENI. The CDR3, as DNA: TGTGCCAGCTCACCACCGCTGCGGAACACTGAAGCTTTCTTT. Residues: CASSPPLRNTEAFF.

This chain uses TRBV2 with TRBJ2-3, with 7 bases matching TRBD1. With 4 bases clipped from V and 8 bases from J, the junction kept 9 bases outside the gene matches. Per the germline V gene, CDR1 is SNHLY and CDR2 is FYNNEI. This CDR3 has 14 amino acids. The CDR3 spells CASSGQQGTATQYF. The CDR3 DNA reads TGTGCCAGCAGTGGTCAACAGGGGACGGCTACGCAGTATTTT.

This chain joins TRBV6-5 and TRBJ2-7, with 7 bases identical to TRBD1. Germline CDR1 and CDR2: MNHEY and SVGAGI. This CDR3 comprises 14 residues. The ends lost 6 bases at V and 8 bases at J; junction bases unmatched: 13. The CDR3 region is CASRIGTDSDKQYF. CDR3 in DNA: TGTGCCAGCAGAATCGGGACAGACTCCGACAAGCAGTACTTC.

The CDR3 here is CASSPVSSGNTIYF. The DNA of the CDR3 is TGCGCCAGCAGCCCCGTCTCCTCTGGAAACACCATATATTTT. J is TRBJ1-3 and V is TRBV5-1; D remains unclear. V lost 4 bases and J lost 0, with 8 bases in between. The CDR3 length is 14 residues. The V gene's germline CDR1 is SGHRS and CDR2 YFSETQ.

This sequence joins TRBV6-5 and TRBJ2-3; either TRBD1 or TRBD2 may supply D (5 bases each). V was clipped by 4 bases and J by 5 bases, with 13 bases between them. Germline CDR1 is MNHEY and CDR2 is SVGAGI. CDR3 length equals 14 residues. The CDR3 protein is CASSLRGGGDTQYF. CDR3 sequence (DNA): TGTGCCAGCAGTTTACGGGGCGGCGGAGATACGCAGTATTTT.

V is TRBV27 and J is TRBJ2-2; TRBD1 aligns across 10 bases. The CDR3 covers 16 residues. The germline V gene encodes CDR1 MNHEY and CDR2 SMNVEV (reference sequence). V gave up 4 bases and J gave up 10 bases; unmatched junction bases: 12. The CDR3 region is CASSYRQGAAHEELFF. The CDR3 bases are TGTGCCAGCAGTTATAGACAGGGGGCGGCTCATGAGGAGCTGTTTTTT.

Here the CDR3 DNA reads TGTGCCAGTTCCCCTCCGGGGGTCACCGAGCAGTACTTC. Residues: CASSPPGVTEQYF. V usage is TRBV6-5 and J usage is TRBJ2-7, with a weak D call TRBD2 (6 bases). The CDR3 has 13 residues. Germline CDR1 and CDR2: MNHEY and SVGAGI. V lost 9 bases and J 6 bases, leaving 18 bases between the germline ends.

The count of this clone is one. The CDR3 loop is CASSLWDTGELFF. As DNA, the CDR3 is TGTGCCAGCAGCTTATGGGACACCGGGGAGCTGTTTTTT. V is TRBV7-3 and J is TRBJ2-2; no clear D gene. The CDR3 spans 13 residues. Germline-derived CDR1 and CDR2 are SGHTA and FQGTGA. The V and J ends lost 2 bases and 3 bases respectively, with 4 bases between them.

The V and J genes are TRBV6-4 and TRBJ2-1; TRBD2 is a possible D gene (5 bases). CDR1 MRHNA and CDR2 SNTAGT come from the germline V gene. Between the trimmed V and J ends, which lost 1 base and 6 bases, there was a span of 13 bases. This CDR3 is built from 15 residues. The CDR3 bases are TGTGCCAGCAGTGACTGGCGGGTCTCGGGCAATGAGCAGTTCTTC. Translated, it gives CASSDWRVSGNEQFF.

This rearrangement joins TRBV7-2 to TRBJ2-1; 8 bases align to TRBD1. Germline V gene data show CDR1 as SGHTA and CDR2 as FQGNSA. The CDR3 has 14 residues. V shed 6 bases and J 0 bases; nucleotides not matched to a gene: 1. CDR3 in amino acids: CASSQGASYNEQFF. The CDR3 bases are TGTGCCAGCAGTCAGGGGGCCTCCTACAATGAGCAGTTCTTC.

The V call is TRBV18, the J call TRBJ2-7; possibly TRBD1 for D (5 bases). Trimming took 3 bases from V and 3 from J, leaving 12 bases between them. CDR1 KGHSH and CDR2 LQKENI come from the germline V gene. The CDR3 is 14 amino acids. CDR3 protein: CASSPQARDYEQYF. The CDR3 DNA follows: TGTGCCAGCTCACCGCAGGCCAGGGACTACGAGCAGTACTTC.

This sequence joins TRBV27 and TRBJ1-1, with 11 bases identical to TRBD1. Germline V gene sequence: CDR1 MNHEY, CDR2 SMNVEV (reference sequence). The CDR3 contains 14 residues. Trimming removed 5 bases from V and 3 bases from J; junction bases left unmatched: 2. CDR3 coding DNA: TGTGCCAGCAGTGGACAGGGGGCCTACACTGAAGCTTTCTTT. Translation gives CASSGQGAYTEAFF.

This rearrangement joins TRBV7-6 to TRBJ2-2; 7 nucleotides align to TRBD1. Germline CDR1 reads SGHVS; CDR2 reads FNYEAQ. V lost 0 bases to trimming and J lost 4 bases; unmatched junction nucleotides: 14. The CDR3 contains 19 residues. The CDR3 reads CASSLALRQGSLSTGELFF. The DNA for the CDR3 is TGTGCCAGCAGCTTAGCGCTCCGACAGGGATCCCTTTCCACCGGGGAGCTGTTTTTT.

V gene TRBV19 combines with J gene TRBJ1-4; 10 nucleotides line up with TRBD1. Germline values: CDR1 LNHDA, CDR2 SQIVND (reference sequence). This CDR3 comprises 14 residues. J lost 4 bases, V lost 6 bases, and 2 bases had no gene match. The CDR3 nucleotides read TGTGCCAGTAGCGACAGGGGGCGTAATGAAAAACTGTTTTTT. This sequence encodes CASSDRGRNEKLFF.